This T cell receptor beta chain was sequenced for a study of shared clonotypes between healthy human individuals. Study-wide results and limits: The authors expected sequencing depth to affect clonotype sharing among donors.

Method: immunoSEQ multiplex PCR; TCRdb's copy keeps in-frame clones and lacks some. The sample lists 850,000 to 1,200,000 clones; roughly 80% were seen once. As for this clone: Antigen unknown.

Germline CDR1 SGHTA, CDR2 FQGNSA. The junction had 6 bases not matched to a gene; V was cut back by 0 bases and J by 0 bases. The CDR3 is 18 amino acids. What was sequenced was memory CD4+ T cells sorted from blood. Subset denoted: CD45RA-negative fraction. This sequence joins TRBV7-2 and TRBJ2-3, with 10 bases lining up with TRBD2. The TCR comes from a man aged 18 to 29 in good health. The CDR3 region has the DNA TGTGCCAGCAGCTTAGCGCAGGGACTAGCGCCTAGCACAGATACGCAGTATTTT. It translates to CASSLAQGLAPSTDTQYF.